The 15 T cell receptor beta chains below were found in one sample sequenced in a study of CD8 T cells in ankylosing spondylitis. Each CDR3 protein gets one entry after TCRdb re-called the 5' RACE reads with MiXCR. The sample has about 400,000 distinct CDR3 sequences; more than 20% are singletons. Sequenced sample: blood, either unsorted or a sorted T cell fraction (not recorded which). These TCRs come from a male donor with ankylosing spondylitis or in good health (not recorded which).

This clonotype was recorded many times. The chain employs TRBV20-1 and TRBJ2-2; 7 bases are a match to TRBD1. J gave up 3 bases and V 0 bases, and 7 bases lay outside the gene matches. Per germline, CDR1 DFQATT and CDR2 SNEGSKA (reference sequence). The length of the CDR3 is 16 residues. This CDR3 reads CSARDFQGVDTGELFF. The CDR3 region has the DNA TGCAGTGCTAGAGATTTTCAGGGGGTAGACACCGGGGAGCTGTTTTTT.

The gene calls are TRBV4-1 and TRBJ2-1, with TRBD1 identical over 9 bases. Losses at the gene ends were 1 base for V and 8 bases for J; bases not matched to a gene: 9. Germline V gene data show CDR1 as MGHRA and CDR2 as YSYEKL. This CDR3 region has 16 residues. The CDR3 loop is CASSQGPGQGHYEQFF. Written as DNA, the CDR3 is TGCGCCAGCAGCCAAGGTCCGGGACAGGGTCACTATGAGCAGTTCTTC.

There are many counts of this clonotype. V is TRBV12-3 or TRBV12-4 and J is TRBJ1-1; D is perhaps TRBD1 (6 bases). CDR3 size: 14 residues. Trimming shortened V by 4 bases and J by 1 base, and 10 bases separated the two germline ends. The CDR3 DNA follows: TGTGCCAGCAGTTATGGGGGGCCGAACACTGAAGCTTTCTTT. Residues: CASSYGGPNTEAFF.

This clonotype was observed once. The chain carries TRBV7-3 and TRBJ2-1; D is unclear. V lost 4 bases, J lost 7 bases, and 11 bases lay in between. The CDR3 consists of 13 residues. Germline CDR1 SGHTA, CDR2 FQGTGA. CDR3: CASSSHRYNEQFF. The CDR3 coding sequence is TGTGCCAGCAGCTCCCACCGTTATAATGAGCAGTTCTTC.

This chain connects TRBV28 to TRBJ2-2; D possibly matches TRBD1 or TRBD2 (5 bases each). The ends were cut back, 3 bases at V and 7 bases at J, with 9 bases in the middle. The CDR3 loop spans 13 amino acids. Germline CDR1 reads MDHEN; CDR2 reads SYDVKM. CDR3 residues: CASSLGVDGELFF. The CDR3 bases are TGTGCCAGCAGTTTGGGGGTTGACGGGGAGCTGTTTTTT.

Written as DNA, the CDR3 is TGCAGTGCTAGTAAGGGCGGTCCGCTGGCCGCAAATGGCTACACCTTC. It yields the protein CSASKGGPLAANGYTF. The chain couples TRBV20-1 to TRBJ1-2, with D unresolved. Looked up from germline, CDR1 is DFQATT and CDR2 is SNEGSKA (reference sequence). Trimming left V 3 bases short and J 6 bases short, with 23 bases between. The CDR3 is 16 residues long.

This clonotype was picked up a small number of times. The genes are TRBV27 and TRBJ2-1; the match to TRBD2 covers 8 bases. The CDR3 runs 15 residues. Germline CDR1 reads MNHEY; CDR2 reads SMNVEV (reference sequence). V lost 6 bases and J lost 1; bases outside the gene matches: 5. The CDR3 protein is CASRFGGASYNEQFF. CDR3 bases: TGTGCCAGCAGATTCGGGGGGGCATCCTACAATGAGCAGTTCTTC.

This clonotype was counted a single time. The CDR3 sequence is CASRTTDTYYEQYF. DNA of the CDR3: TGTGCCAGCAGAACTACTGACACGTACTACGAGCAGTACTTC. The gene calls are TRBV28 and TRBJ2-7; D uncertain. The CDR3 loop spans 14 amino acids. Trimming removed 6 bases at V and 3 bases at J, with 15 bases between. Germline lookup yields CDR1 MDHEN and CDR2 SYDVKM.

This clonotype occurred a few times. The V call is TRBV12-3 or TRBV12-4, the J call TRBJ2-3; 9 bases are a match to TRBD2. The J segment lost 4 bases and the V segment lost 6 bases, leaving 8 bases of the junction unmatched. The CDR3 consists of 15 residues. CDR3 bases: TGTGCCAGCAGCCGTAGCGGGGGCTTCGCAGATACGCAGTATTTT. This sequence encodes CASSRSGGFADTQYF.

This clonotype occurred a few times. The chain links TRBV10-3 to TRBJ2-7, with D maybe TRBD2 (5 bases). The CDR3 is made up of 13 amino acids. CDR1 ENHRY and CDR2 SYGVKD come from the germline V gene. The ends were cut back, 3 bases at V and 7 bases at J, with 13 bases in the middle. The DNA of the CDR3 is TGTGCCATCAGTGATGCGGCGGGCAGGGAGCAGTACTTC. Amino acids: CAISDAAGREQYF.

Ten or more counts support this clonotype. The chain joins TRBV4-1 to TRBJ2-7; unclear D gene. The germline V and J ends were trimmed by 1 base and 4 bases, with 5 bases remaining between them. From germline, CDR1 is MGHRA and CDR2 YSYEKL. The CDR3 runs 12 residues. The CDR3 coding sequence is TGCGCCAGCAGCCAAGTCGGGTACGAGCAGTACTTC. It yields the protein CASSQVGYEQYF.

This clonotype showed up just a few times. The chain is built from TRBV6-5 and TRBJ1-2; D may be TRBD1 (6 bases). V gave up 2 bases and J gave up 6 bases, with 10 bases separating them. This CDR3 comprises 13 residues. Germline CDR1 is MNHEY and CDR2 is SVGAGI. The CDR3 DNA is TGTGCCAGCAGTTACGTGGGGGCCAATGGCTACACCTTC. This codes for CASSYVGANGYTF.

Comments on this clonotype: The CDR3 does not close with the conserved phenylalanine or tryptophan, likely indicating a read error. This chain uses TRBV7-6 with TRBJ2-1; perhaps TRBD2 as D (6 bases). This CDR3 is 15 amino acids long. Trimming stripped 1 base from V and 7 bases from J, with 14 bases between. The germline V gene encodes CDR1 SGHVS and CDR2 FNYEAQ. The CDR3 coding sequence is TGTGCCAGCAGCTTAGGACGGGGGACTTTGAATGAGCAGTTCTCC. This translates into CASSLGRGTLNEQFS.

This sequence joins TRBV12-3 or TRBV12-4 and TRBJ2-5; the D gene could be TRBD1 or TRBD2 (5 bases each). This CDR3 is built from 15 residues. The V end was cut by 8 bases, the J end by 7 bases, with 23 bases between. The CDR3 is CASLSTRDRDRTQYF. The CDR3 DNA sequence: TGTGCCAGCTTGTCCACAAGGGACCGCGATCGGACCCAGTACTTC.

The genes are TRBV20-1 and TRBJ1-4; D is uncertain. The CDR3 totals 15 residues. Germline V lookup: CDR1 DFQATT, CDR2 SNEGSKA (reference sequence). The V end was cut by 0 bases, the J end by 5 bases, with 13 bases between. CDR3 nucleotides: TGCAGTGCTAGAGATTGGAGGGCCGACAATGAAAAACTGTTTTTT. Translated: CSARDWRADNEKLFF.